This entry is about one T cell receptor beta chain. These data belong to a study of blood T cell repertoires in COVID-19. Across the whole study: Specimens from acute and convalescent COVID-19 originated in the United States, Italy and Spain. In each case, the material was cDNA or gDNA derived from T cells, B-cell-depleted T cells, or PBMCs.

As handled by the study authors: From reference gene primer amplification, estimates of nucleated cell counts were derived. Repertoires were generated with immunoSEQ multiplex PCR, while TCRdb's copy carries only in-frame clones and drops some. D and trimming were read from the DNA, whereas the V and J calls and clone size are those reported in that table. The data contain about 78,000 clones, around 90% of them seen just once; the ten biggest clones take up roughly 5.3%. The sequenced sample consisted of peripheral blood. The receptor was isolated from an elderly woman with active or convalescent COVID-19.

CDR3 protein: CASSISGNRVYEQYF. Written as DNA, the CDR3 is TGTGCCAGTAGTATTTCGGGTAATCGGGTTTACGAGCAGTACTTC. The chain has TRBV19 and TRBJ2-7; the D is unclear. V gave up 3 bases and J gave up 4 bases, with 16 bases separating them. The CDR3 sequence is 15 residues long. The germline V gene has CDR1 LNHDA and CDR2 SQIVND (reference sequence).